Listed below are T cell receptor beta chains from one sample, sequenced in a study of chemoradiotherapy in HPV16-positive cancers. TCRdb keeps only in-frame clones here, not all; method: immunoSEQ multiplex PCR. The top ten clones hold 31% of a sample with 7,500 to 8,500 clones, less than 75% of them seen once. The sample was gathered from a patient who underwent chemoradiotherapy. Source of these receptors: a human donor with HPV-associated anogenital cancer. Each CDR3 is given with its conserved first and last residue. A D gene is named only where the DNA matches it firmly. Clone size is given for some rows only: seen once, a few or many times, or a class if the clone is expanded.

TRBV28	TRBJ2-6	.	.	TGTGCCAGCACTGACCGGGGATCCTCTGGGGCCAACGTCCTGACTTTC	CASTDRGSSGANVLTF
TRBV19	TRBJ2-1	.	.	TGTGCCAGTAGTATAGGTCCTAGCTGGGGGAATGAGCAGTTCTTC	CASSIGPSWGNEQFF
TRBV30	TRBJ2-3	.	.	TGTGCCTGGGGGAAGGGGACTAGCACAGATACGCAGTATTTT	CAWGKGTSTDTQYF
TRBV6-1	TRBJ1-5	TRBD1	few	TGTGCCAGCGTGATCGGGACAGGGGGCGACCAGCCCCAGCATTTT	CASVIGTGGDQPQHF
TRBV27	TRBJ1-2	.	once	TGTGCCAGCAGGGAGGGGGGCAATGGCTACACCTTC	CASREGGNGYTF
TRBV5-5	TRBJ2-7	.	.	TGTGCCAGCAGCTCAGGACCCGGGGGTTACGAGCAGTACTTC	CASSSGPGGYEQYF
TRBV5-1	TRBJ2-3	TRBD2	.	TGCGCCAGCAGCTTGGCCGGACTAGCGGGGGGGCCTGGGGGCACAGATACGCAGTATTTT	CASSLAGLAGGPGGTDTQYF
TRBV30	TRBJ1-2	.	.	TGTGCCTGGAGTGATAAGGGGCGCGAATTCGACGGCTACACCTTC	CAWSDKGREFDGYTF
TRBV7-2	TRBJ2-3	TRBD2	.	TGTGCCAGCAGCCGAACTAGCGGGAGCCCCCCCACAGATACGCAGTATTTT	CASSRTSGSPPTDTQYF
TRBV4-1	TRBJ1-1	.	few	TGCGCCAGCAGCCGGGGTGAGAACACTGAAGCTTTCTTT	CASSRGENTEAFF
TRBV7-3	TRBJ1-3	.	.	TGTGCCAGCAGCCCCTATACCAGCTCTGGAAACACCATATATTTT	CASSPYTSSGNTIYF
TRBV9	TRBJ2-5	.	few	TGTGCCAGCAGCCAAGGGCCGGCGCAAGAGACCCAGTACTTC	CASSQGPAQETQYF
TRBV28	TRBJ2-3	.	.	TGTGCCAGCAGTTCCAGGGACACAGATACGCAGTATTTT	CASSSRDTDTQYF
TRBV30	TRBJ2-1	.	few	TGTGCCTGGGGTGCAGTCAATGAGCAGTTCTTC	CAWGAVNEQFF
TRBV7-2	TRBJ1-1	.	.	TGTGCCAGCAGCTTTTTGTGGGCCGAAGCTTTCTTT	CASSFLWAEAFF
TRBV4-3	TRBJ1-4	TRBD1	.	TGCGCCAGCAGCCGCCAAACAGGGGGAACTAATGAAAAACTGTTTTTT	CASSRQTGGTNEKLFF
TRBV19	TRBJ2-7	.	.	TGTGCCAGTAGTATCGTAAAAAACCACGAGCAGTACTTC	CASSIVKNHEQYF
TRBV7-2	TRBJ2-2	TRBD2	.	TGTGCCAGCAGCTTAGACCTAGCGGGAGGTCTGGCCGGGGAGCTGTTTTTT	CASSLDLAGGLAGELFF
TRBV7-2	TRBJ1-5	.	.	TGTGCCAGCACCGCTGGCTGGGTTGGGAATCAGCCCCAGCATTTT	CASTAGWVGNQPQHF
TRBV19	TRBJ1-2	.	.	TGTGCCAGTACTTACGACAGGTACTATGGCTACACCTTC	CASTYDRYYGYTF
TRBV5-1	TRBJ2-1	.	.	TGCGCCAGCAGCTTATTAAATGAGCAGTTCTTC	CASSLLNEQFF
TRBV9	TRBJ1-1	.	.	TGTGCCAGCAGCGTAGGCAGGGCTGGGGGCACTGAAGCTTTCTTT	CASSVGRAGGTEAFF
TRBV6-5	TRBJ1-1	TRBD1	.	TGTGCCAGCAGCTTTAGACAGGGCTGGGGAGCTTTCTTT	CASSFRQGWGAFF
TRBV5-4	TRBJ2-5	TRBD2	.	TGTGCCAGCAGCTCCTCAAGGACTAGCGACGAGACCCAGTACTTC	CASSSSRTSDETQYF
TRBV6-4	TRBJ2-3	TRBD2	once	TGTGCCAGCAGTGAGGGCCTAGCGGGCACAGATACGCAGTATTTT	CASSEGLAGTDTQYF
TRBV14	TRBJ2-5	TRBD2	.	TGTGCCAGCAGCCAAGGGACTAGCGCGGAGACCCAGTACTTC	CASSQGTSAETQYF
TRBV9	TRBJ1-6	.	.	TGTGCCAGCAGCGTGTCCTGGAAGGGGCCTGATTCACCCCTCCACTTT	CASSVSWKGPDSPLHF
TRBV6-5	TRBJ2-3	.	.	TGTGCCAGCAGACCCCGGGCTTATCTCCCAGATACGCAGTATTTT	CASRPRAYLPDTQYF
TRBV7-9	TRBJ1-1	.	.	TGTGCCAGCAGCTTATGGAGTTCGGATGAAGCTTTCTTT	CASSLWSSDEAFF
TRBV2	TRBJ2-4	TRBD2	.	TGTGCCAGCACTAGGCGGGTAGCGGGAGACGGAAACATTCAGTACTTC	CASTRRVAGDGNIQYF
TRBV2	TRBJ2-5	.	.	TGTGCCAGCAGGAAAATAGGGGTCACCCAAGAGACCCAGTACTTC	CASRKIGVTQETQYF
TRBV5-6	TRBJ1-1	.	.	TGTGCCAGCAGCTTTTCTTCTCGGTTGAACACTGAAGCTTTCTTT	CASSFSSRLNTEAFF
TRBV7-9	TRBJ1-2	.	.	TGTGCCAGCAGCTTACGGGGCCTCCCAGGCTACACCTTC	CASSLRGLPGYTF
TRBV11-3	TRBJ2-2	.	.	TGTGCCAGCAGCTTAAGACGGCAGAGGGCCGGGGAGCTGTTTTTT	CASSLRRQRAGELFF
TRBV5-3	TRBJ1-5	TRBD1	.	TGTGCCAGAATCAATCCTTGGACAGGGAATAGCAATCAGCCCCAGCATTTT	CARINPWTGNSNQPQHF